The rows below give T cell receptor beta chains drawn from one sample of a study of blood T cell repertoires in COVID-19. TCRdb keeps only in-frame clones here, not all; method: immunoSEQ multiplex PCR. Here the sample spans 200,000 to 250,000 clones, approximately 83% being singletons. The sample was peripheral blood. These receptors came from a woman in her twenties or thirties who had recovered from COVID-19. CDR3s include the opening cysteine and the closing phenylalanine or tryptophan. Some rows mark clone size as missing; the rest say once, few, many or name a class of expanded clone.

v_gene	j_gene	abundance	CDR3aa
TRBV2	TRBJ2-7	NA	CASSEEASSIHEQYF
TRBV6-2/TRBV6-3	TRBJ1-2	NA	CASSFWGQFSYGYTF
TRBV15	TRBJ1-4	NA	CATMRGRIANEKLFF
TRBV11-2	TRBJ2-5	NA	CASSGVSGGLETQYF
TRBV9	TRBJ2-2	NA	CASSVGASGGDGELFF
TRBV5-5	TRBJ1-2	NA	CASSFPKDGQVFGVGYTF
TRBV20-1	TRBJ1-6	NA	CSASVGRGDSPLHF
TRBV12-3/TRBV12-4	TRBJ2-5	NA	CASSWGLGETQYF
TRBV12-3/TRBV12-4	TRBJ1-6	NA	CASRGGVNSPLHF
TRBV4-3	TRBJ1-2	NA	CASSPGTGSGYTF
TRBV18	TRBJ1-3	NA	CASSPLGNTIYF
TRBV30	TRBJ2-7	NA	CAWSDNFYEQYF
TRBV28	TRBJ1-1	NA	CASSLLLQEAFF
TRBV3-1/TRBV3-2	TRBJ1-1	NA	CASSQDLMSGGDTEAFF
TRBV2	TRBJ2-3	NA	CASSEASSGGDTQYF
TRBV15	TRBJ1-4	NA	CATSRQGVTNEKLFF
TRBV6-2/TRBV6-3	TRBJ1-5	NA	CASSNGGAQPQHF
TRBV29-1	TRBJ2-7	NA	CSVGQGFEQYF
TRBV9	TRBJ2-3	NA	CASSVGGVSGGWSDTQYF
TRBV2	TRBJ1-4	NA	CASSAESGGEKLFF
TRBV29-1	TRBJ1-1	NA	CSAHGWSTEAFF
TRBV7-2	TRBJ1-1	NA	CASSFRRVDTEAFF
TRBV28	TRBJ1-6	medium-sized	CASSWDRDNSPLHF
TRBV6-6	TRBJ2-5	NA	CASSPASGVTQETQYF
TRBV7-2	TRBJ1-6	NA	CASSFSKEQLHF
TRBV6-2/TRBV6-3	TRBJ2-7	NA	CASSYSIGGPSSYEQYF
TRBV7-9	TRBJ2-3	NA	CASSSFGSTDTQYF
TRBV5-6	TRBJ1-4	NA	CASSTLDRESEGLFF
TRBV11-2	TRBJ2-1	NA	CASSQQQGVPGNEQFF
TRBV7-9	TRBJ1-2	NA	CASSPTTNYGYTF
TRBV6-6	TRBJ2-7	NA	CASSQAGAGAPYEQYF
TRBV5-1	TRBJ2-3	few	CASSLSRAATTDTQYF
TRBV19	TRBJ1-4	NA	CASSIAQGAQIFGEKLFF
TRBV4-1	TRBJ2-1	medium-sized	CASSPPAVAGNNEQFF
TRBV18	TRBJ2-3	NA	CASSPPLAGGADTQYF
TRBV5-1	TRBJ1-2	NA	CASSLDRSNYGYTF
TRBV7-8	TRBJ1-2	NA	CASSLAGQSYGYTF
TRBV6-6	TRBJ1-2	NA	CASSPGPGDGYTF
TRBV27	TRBJ2-3	NA	CASSLFYSTDTQYF
TRBV4-1	TRBJ1-2	few	CASSHPAQTAGYTF
TRBV9	TRBJ1-2	NA	CASSVGQGASGYTF
TRBV5-5	TRBJ1-2	once	CASSLGEGADGYTF
TRBV7-8	TRBJ2-2	NA	CASSLVTGSTGELFF
TRBV5-5	TRBJ1-2	NA	CASSEGGYGYTF